This is a list of T cell receptor beta chains from one sample in a study of blood T cell repertoires in COVID-19. This table comes from immunoSEQ multiplex PCR, and its TCRdb copy is limited to in-frame clones, with some not included. The sample has roughly 400,000 clones, nearly 90% seen once. Input material: PBMCs or T cells enriched from blood (not recorded which). The source is a woman aged 18-30 years who had been exposed to COVID-19. Both conserved end residues are part of each CDR3.

TRBV6-6 | CASSRRRGQGNSYEQYF
TRBV28 | CASSSPERTRGPQYF
TRBV18 | CASSPWEGRHEQYF
TRBV13 | CASSGLQRGGPYEQYF
TRBV7-8 | CASSIGPSYEQYF
TRBV27 | CASSFRGEAFF
TRBV6-6 | CASSYSDIVGEQYF
TRBV28 | CASSSDRGPYNEQFF
TRBV11-3 | CASSLIAGSNEQFF
TRBV4-2 | CASSPGGARDHKETQYF
TRBV11-1 | CASSSGQGNSPLHF
TRBV9 | CASSGAGARNTGELFF
TRBV28 | CASSGQLRPTEAFF
TRBV10-3 | CAISEQAARGGEPQHF
TRBV10-2 | CASSDAQILAGGPPYEQYF
TRBV18 | CASSPGGNYGYTF
TRBV7-3 | CASSPSGTSGTDTQYF
TRBV6-5 | CASSYSTGTSYNEQFF
TRBV19 | CASSISLAGGLFYEQYF
TRBV5-1 | CASSLDTTDYGYTF
TRBV5-6 | CASSLIATNYGYTF
TRBV3-1/TRBV3-2 | CANSGATSYNEQFF
TRBV5-4 | CASSLYPPNRAFF
TRBV7-9 | CASRPTGTGNEKLFF
TRBV7-6 | CASSLRPSGSYQETQYF
TRBV2 | CASMARATNEKLFF
TRBV19 | CASAGVNSNQPQHF
TRBV28 | CASRPTGTGTQPQHF
TRBV4-2 | CASTAEGGEQYF
TRBV7-2 | CASSLALAKSEAFF
TRBV29-1 | CSVEGSLATEAFF